The rows below give T cell receptor beta chains drawn from one sample of a study of blood T cell repertoires in COVID-19. Using immunoSEQ multiplex PCR, the repertoire was profiled, and TCRdb retains in-frame clones only, with some absent. The data contain a few hundred thousand clones, around 90% of them singletons. Sample: peripheral blood. The source is a woman aged 35 to 49 with COVID-19, enrolled during active disease. The CDR3 runs from the conserved cysteine through the conserved F or W. The D gene is left open where the match is weak. A clone size is listed for some rows: how often the clone was seen (once, few, many), or a class if it is expanded.

d_call	v_call	j_call	cdr3_length	clone_size	cdr3_aa	cdr3_nt
NA	TRBV9	TRBJ2-4	19	NA	CASSVGRGWAGVAKNIQYF	TGTGCCAGCAGCGTAGGAAGGGGATGGGCAGGGGTAGCCAAAAACATTCAGTACTTC
NA	TRBV5-6	TRBJ1-2	15	NA	CASSGTGLGNYGYTF	TGTGCCAGCAGCGGCACAGGGCTGGGGAACTATGGCTACACCTTC
TRBD1	TRBV6-4	TRBJ1-5	15	few	CASSAGTGEGQPQHF	TGTGCCAGCAGTGCCGGGACAGGGGAGGGGCAGCCCCAGCATTTT
NA	TRBV19	TRBJ2-3	12	NA	CASSQSTDTQYF	TGTGCCAGTAGTCAAAGCACAGATACGCAGTATTTT
NA	TRBV28	TRBJ1-5	12	NA	CASSVSNQPQHF	TGTGCCAGCAGTGTATCTAATCAGCCCCAGCATTTT
TRBD2	TRBV27	TRBJ2-3	16	once	CASSFLAGAPTDTQYF	TGTGCCAGCAGTTTCCTAGCGGGAGCACCCACAGATACGCAGTATTTT
NA	TRBV7-6	TRBJ2-7	11	NA	CASSHSGEQYF	TGTGCCAGCAGCCACTCCGGGGAGCAGTACTTC
NA	TRBV15	TRBJ1-5	16	NA	CATSRDYLGGNQPQHF	TGTGCCACCAGCAGAGACTACCTGGGAGGCAATCAGCCCCAGCATTTT
TRBD1	TRBV9	TRBJ2-7	15	NA	CASSATVPGGSEQYF	TGTGCCAGCAGCGCCACGGTCCCAGGGGGAAGCGAGCAGTACTTC
NA	TRBV11-2	TRBJ2-3	13	NA	CASTRTDTDTQYF	TGTGCCAGCACCAGGACAGACACAGATACGCAGTATTTT
TRBD2	TRBV7-9	TRBJ2-3	15	NA	CASSTTSGSTDTQYF	TGTGCCAGCAGCACCACTAGCGGAAGCACAGATACGCAGTATTTT
NA	TRBV20-1	TRBJ2-3	14	NA	CSASSTRPTDTQYF	TGCAGTGCTAGTTCGACTAGGCCCACAGATACGCAGTATTTT
TRBD1	TRBV19	TRBJ2-7	14	NA	CASSLDRVGVEQYF	TGTGCCAGTAGTCTTGACAGGGTCGGGGTCGAGCAGTACTTC
NA	TRBV7-2	TRBJ1-4	15	NA	CASSLKGRVDEKLFF	TGTGCCAGCAGCTTAAAGGGCAGGGTAGATGAAAAACTGTTTTTT
NA	TRBV7-2	TRBJ1-4	15	NA	CASSLKRATNEKLFF	TGTGCCAGCAGCTTAAAGCGTGCAACTAATGAAAAACTGTTTTTT
NA	TRBV5-1	TRBJ1-1	13	NA	CASKFDWDTEAFF	TGCGCCAGCAAGTTTGACTGGGACACTGAAGCTTTCTTT
NA	TRBV19	TRBJ1-6	15	NA	CASSNIGGRNSPLHF	TGTGCCAGTAGTAATATCGGCGGTCGTAATTCACCCCTCCACTTT
NA	TRBV7-2	TRBJ2-4	14	once	CASSLGLAKNIQYF	TGTGCCAGCAGCTTAGGGCTAGCCAAAAACATTCAGTACTTC
TRBD1	TRBV13	TRBJ1-1	16	NA	CASSIRKTGGNTEAFF	TGTGCCAGCAGCATACGAAAAACAGGGGGAAACACTGAAGCTTTCTTT
TRBD2	TRBV7-2	TRBJ2-2	18	NA	CASSLTPRTSGNTGELFF	TGTGCCAGCAGCCTAACCCCAAGGACTAGCGGAAACACCGGGGAGCTGTTTTTT
NA	TRBV6-5	TRBJ1-2	15	NA	CASTPREGAGYGYTF	TGTGCCAGCACCCCACGGGAAGGGGCGGGGTATGGCTACACCTTC
TRBD1	TRBV7-6	TRBJ2-2	16	NA	CASSQGTGSITGELFF	TGTGCCAGCAGCCAAGGGACAGGGTCGATCACCGGGGAGCTGTTTTTT
NA	TRBV19	TRBJ1-2	14	NA	CASSIKPSNYGYTF	TGTGCCAGTAGTATTAAGCCATCTAACTATGGCTACACCTTC
NA	TRBV12-3/TRBV12-4	TRBJ2-1	11	NA	CASSLGGVQFF	TGTGCCAGCAGTTTAGGGGGGGTCCAGTTCTTC
TRBD1	TRBV28	TRBJ2-5	15	NA	CASSSTGQGSETQYF	TGTGCCAGCAGCTCCACTGGACAGGGTTCAGAGACCCAGTACTTC
NA	TRBV19	TRBJ1-2	13	once	CASNRGWTYGYTF	TGTGCCAGTAATCGGGGTTGGACGTATGGCTACACCTTC
TRBD1	TRBV5-6	TRBJ1-2	16	NA	CASSLGPTGRRGGYTF	TGTGCCAGCAGCTTGGGCCCGACAGGGCGCCGGGGGGGCTACACCTTC
NA	TRBV2	TRBJ1-2	13	NA	CASSEIVNYGYTF	TGTGCCAGCAGTGAAATCGTTAACTATGGCTACACCTTC
TRBD2	TRBV7-9	TRBJ2-1	15	NA	CASSFGGLAVREQFF	TGTGCCAGCAGCTTCGGGGGACTAGCGGTCCGTGAGCAGTTCTTC
NA	TRBV9	TRBJ1-2	13	few	CASSRSLLYGYTF	TGTGCCAGCAGCCGTAGCCTTCTCTATGGCTACACCTTC
NA	TRBV5-6	TRBJ1-5	13	NA	CASSFGGNQPQHF	TGTGCCAGCAGCTTTGGAGGGAATCAGCCCCAGCATTTT
NA	TRBV9	TRBJ1-1	12	NA	CASSSGGGGAFF	TGTGCCAGCAGTTCGGGGGGAGGTGGGGCTTTCTTT
TRBD1	TRBV2	TRBJ2-3	18	NA	CASSLSYRTGGNTDTQYF	TGTGCCAGCAGTTTGTCCTACAGGACAGGGGGAAACACAGATACGCAGTATTTT
NA	TRBV3-1/TRBV3-2	TRBJ1-5	14	NA	CASSQIVGRQPQHF	TGTGCCAGCAGCCAAATTGTGGGGAGGCAGCCCCAGCATTTT
NA	TRBV5-8	TRBJ1-5	15	NA	CASSLGGQGNQPQHF	TGTGCCAGCAGCTTGGGGGGGCAGGGCAATCAGCCCCAGCATTTT
TRBD1	TRBV19	TRBJ2-5	13	NA	CASRQGAGETQYF	TGTGCCAGTAGACAGGGGGCCGGGGAGACCCAGTACTTC
NA	TRBV7-2	TRBJ1-1	18	NA	CASSLGDFSLLMNTEAFF	TGTGCCAGCAGCTTAGGGGACTTTTCTCTCCTCATGAACACTGAAGCTTTCTTT
TRBD1	TRBV18	TRBJ1-1	17	NA	CASSPPGQGIMNTEAFF	TGTGCCAGCTCACCCCCTGGACAGGGGATCATGAACACTGAAGCTTTCTTT
NA	TRBV15	TRBJ2-1	13	NA	CATSRGPNNEQFF	TGTGCCACCAGCAGAGGTCCCAACAATGAGCAGTTCTTC
NA	TRBV11-3	TRBJ2-2	13	NA	CASSPYNTGELFF	TGTGCCAGCAGCCCGTATAACACCGGGGAGCTGTTTTTT
NA	TRBV11-2	TRBJ1-4	15	NA	CASSLAGGFGEKLFF	TGTGCCAGCAGCTTAGCCGGGGGATTCGGTGAAAAACTGTTTTTT
TRBD1	TRBV7-3	TRBJ2-1	17	NA	CASSSAPGQGTYNEQFF	TGTGCCAGCAGCTCTGCCCCGGGACAGGGGACCTACAATGAGCAGTTCTTC
NA	TRBV11-2	TRBJ1-2	13	NA	CASSTGLHYGYTF	TGTGCCAGCAGCACGGGACTTCACTATGGCTACACCTTC
TRBD1	TRBV30	TRBJ1-1	14	NA	CAWSPRQGYTEAFF	TGTGCCTGGAGTCCCCGACAGGGGTACACTGAAGCTTTCTTT
NA	TRBV10-3	TRBJ1-1	15	NA	CAISDGEVGNTEAFF	TGTGCCATCAGTGACGGGGAGGTTGGGAACACTGAAGCTTTCTTT
NA	TRBV28	TRBJ1-1	14	once	CASSFRGPRTEAFF	TGTGCCAGCAGTTTCAGGGGACCGCGCACTGAAGCTTTCTTT
NA	TRBV4-1	TRBJ2-7	17	NA	CASSQPLEGGGLYEQYF	TGCGCCAGCAGCCAACCTCTAGAGGGGGGAGGGTTATACGAGCAGTACTTC
NA	TRBV5-1	TRBJ2-1	12	NA	CASSPQGGEQFF	TGCGCCAGCAGCCCGCAGGGGGGTGAGCAGTTCTTC
TRBD1	TRBV6-2/TRBV6-3	TRBJ2-7	14	NA	CASSRRQGPYEQYF	TGTGCCAGCAGCCGACGACAGGGGCCCTACGAGCAGTACTTC
NA	TRBV23-1	TRBJ1-5	16	NA	CASIKGGGQLNQPQHF	TGCGCCAGCATAAAGGGCGGGGGACAACTCAATCAGCCCCAGCATTTT
NA	TRBV12-2	TRBJ1-6	17	NA	CASRLVICQNYNSPLHF	TGTGCAAGTCGCTTAGTCATCTGCCAGAACTATAATTCACCCCTCCACTTT
TRBD1	TRBV5-1	TRBJ1-2	14	NA	CASSLGQGAYGYTF	TGCGCCAGCAGCTTGGGACAGGGGGCGTATGGCTACACCTTC
TRBD1	TRBV19	TRBJ2-2	14	NA	CASSLTGDTGELFF	TGTGCCAGTAGCCTTACAGGGGACACCGGGGAGCTGTTTTTT
NA	TRBV7-9	TRBJ2-1	14	NA	CASRRRAQGGEQFF	TGTGCCAGCAGGCGTCGAGCACAGGGTGGTGAGCAGTTCTTC
TRBD1	TRBV6-2/TRBV6-3	TRBJ1-5	15	NA	CASSLQGDGNQPQHF	TGTGCCAGCAGCTTACAGGGGGATGGCAATCAGCCCCAGCATTTT